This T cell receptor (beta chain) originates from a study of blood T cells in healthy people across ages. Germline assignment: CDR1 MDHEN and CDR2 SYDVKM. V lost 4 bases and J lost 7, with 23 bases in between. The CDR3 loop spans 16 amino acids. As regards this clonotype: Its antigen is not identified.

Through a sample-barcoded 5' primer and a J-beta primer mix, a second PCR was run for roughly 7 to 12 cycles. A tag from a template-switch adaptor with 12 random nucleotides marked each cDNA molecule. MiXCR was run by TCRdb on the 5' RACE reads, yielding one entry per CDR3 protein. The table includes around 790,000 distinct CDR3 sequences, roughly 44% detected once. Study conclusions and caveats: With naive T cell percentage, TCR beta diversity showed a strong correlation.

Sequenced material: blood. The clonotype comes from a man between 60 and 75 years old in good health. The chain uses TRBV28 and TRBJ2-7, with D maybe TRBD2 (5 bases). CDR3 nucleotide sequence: TGTGCCAGCAGTTCGGTAGGAACTCCGGGATACAATGAGCAGTACTTC. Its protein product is CASSSVGTPGYNEQYF.